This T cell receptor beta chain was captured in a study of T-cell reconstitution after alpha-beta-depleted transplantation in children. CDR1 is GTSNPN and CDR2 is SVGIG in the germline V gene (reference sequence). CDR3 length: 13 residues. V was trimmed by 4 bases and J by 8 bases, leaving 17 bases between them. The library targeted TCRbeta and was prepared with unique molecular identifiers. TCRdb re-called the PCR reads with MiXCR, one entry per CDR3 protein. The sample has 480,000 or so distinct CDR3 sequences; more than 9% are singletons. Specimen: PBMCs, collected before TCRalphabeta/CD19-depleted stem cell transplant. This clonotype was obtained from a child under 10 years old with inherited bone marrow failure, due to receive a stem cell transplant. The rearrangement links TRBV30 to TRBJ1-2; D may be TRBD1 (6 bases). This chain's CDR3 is CAWTSGTRGGYTF. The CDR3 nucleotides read TGTGCCTGGACTAGCGGGACGAGGGGGGGCTACACCTTC.